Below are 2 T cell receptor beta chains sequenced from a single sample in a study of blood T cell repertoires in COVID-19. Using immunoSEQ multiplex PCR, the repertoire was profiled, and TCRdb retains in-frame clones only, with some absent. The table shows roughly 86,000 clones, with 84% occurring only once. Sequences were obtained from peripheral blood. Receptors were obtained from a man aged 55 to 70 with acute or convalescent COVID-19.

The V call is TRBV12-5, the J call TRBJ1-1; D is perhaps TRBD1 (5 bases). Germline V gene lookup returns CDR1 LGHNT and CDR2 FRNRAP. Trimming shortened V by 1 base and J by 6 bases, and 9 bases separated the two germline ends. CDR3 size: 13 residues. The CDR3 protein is CASGLGGFAEAFF. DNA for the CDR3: TGTGCTAGTGGTTTGGGGGGCTTCGCTGAAGCTTTCTTT.

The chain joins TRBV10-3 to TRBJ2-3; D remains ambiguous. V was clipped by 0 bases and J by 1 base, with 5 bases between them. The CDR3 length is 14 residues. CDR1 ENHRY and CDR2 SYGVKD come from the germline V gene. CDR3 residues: CAISESRGTDTQYF. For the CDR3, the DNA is TGTGCCATCAGTGAGTCTAGAGGCACAGATACGCAGTATTTT.